A single sample is the source of the 5 T cell receptor beta chains below, sequenced in a study of shared clonotypes between healthy human individuals. Here immunoSEQ multiplex PCR was the method, and the copy in TCRdb shows in-frame clones only, minus some. The sample yields roughly 2,500,000 clones, under 95% seen once. Sequencing input: naive CD4+ T cells from PBMCs. Subset noted: CD45RA+ positively selected. The receptors come from a man younger than 35 in good health. Some clones in this sample may be carry-over from other donors' samples.

The chain combines TRBV18 with TRBJ2-7, with a weak D call TRBD2 (6 bases). V lost 3 bases and J lost 9, with 15 bases in between. The CDR3 is 13 amino acids. Germline values: CDR1 KGHSH, CDR2 LQKENI. The CDR3, as DNA: TGTGCCAGCTCACCTTACGGGGGAGGAGGGCAGTACTTC. It encodes CASSPYGGGGQYF.

The rearrangement joins TRBV19 to TRBJ2-7; 10 positions match TRBD1. The germline V gene encodes CDR1 LNHDA and CDR2 SQIVND (reference sequence). The ends lost 4 bases at V and 5 bases at J; junction bases unmatched: 8. CDR3 length equals 15 residues. Written as DNA, the CDR3 is TGTGCCAGTAGTACCCGCCGGGACAGGGGCAACGAGCAGTACTTC. Protein product: CASSTRRDRGNEQYF.

This clone was recorded only once. This sequence joins TRBV9 and TRBJ1-3, with 8 positions matching TRBD1. CDR1 is SGDLS and CDR2 is YYNGEE in the germline V gene. After removal of 0 bases from V and 0 bases from J, the junction contained 5 bases not matched to a gene. CDR3 length: 17 residues. The CDR3 DNA reads TGTGCCAGCAGCGTAGTTGGGGACAGGACCTCTGGAAACACCATATATTTT. Protein product: CASSVVGDRTSGNTIYF.

The chain joins TRBV4-3 to TRBJ2-1; a possible D gene is TRBD2 (6 bases). This CDR3 comprises 16 residues. V gave up 0 bases and J gave up 2 bases, with 11 bases separating them. Per germline, CDR1 LGHNA and CDR2 YSLEER. Here the CDR3 reads CASSQDGGGTYNEQFF. The DNA of the CDR3 is TGCGCCAGCAGCCAAGACGGTGGCGGGACCTACAATGAGCAGTTCTTC.

The V gene is TRBV11-2, the J gene TRBJ2-1; 9 bases line up with TRBD2. The germline V gene has CDR1 SGHAT and CDR2 FQNNGV. V lost 4 bases and J lost 0; bases outside the gene matches: 7. The CDR3 contains 17 residues. The CDR3 DNA reads as TGTGCCAGCAGCTCTAGGGGTAGCGGGAGCTCCTACAATGAGCAGTTCTTC. As protein: CASSSRGSGSSYNEQFF.